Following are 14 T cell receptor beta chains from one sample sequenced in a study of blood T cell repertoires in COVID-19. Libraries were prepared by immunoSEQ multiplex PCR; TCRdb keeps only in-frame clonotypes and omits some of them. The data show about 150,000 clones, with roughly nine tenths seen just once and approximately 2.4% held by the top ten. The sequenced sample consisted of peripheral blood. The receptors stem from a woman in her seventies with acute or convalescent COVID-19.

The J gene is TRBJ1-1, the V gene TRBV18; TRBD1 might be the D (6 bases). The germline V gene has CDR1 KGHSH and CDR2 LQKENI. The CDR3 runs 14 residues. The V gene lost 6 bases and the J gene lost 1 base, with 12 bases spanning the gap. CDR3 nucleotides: TGTGCCAGCTCCCAGGGACACGGGAACACTGAAGCTTTCTTT. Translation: CASSQGHGNTEAFF.

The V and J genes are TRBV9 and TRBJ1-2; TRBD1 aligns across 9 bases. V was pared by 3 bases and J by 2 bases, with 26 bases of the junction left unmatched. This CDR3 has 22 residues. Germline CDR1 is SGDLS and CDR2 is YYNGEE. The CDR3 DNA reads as TGTGCCAGCAGCGGTTTTCTCGGGACAGGGCACTCGCTCCCTCAGCTAAACTATGGCTACACCTTC. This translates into CASSGFLGTGHSLPQLNYGYTF.

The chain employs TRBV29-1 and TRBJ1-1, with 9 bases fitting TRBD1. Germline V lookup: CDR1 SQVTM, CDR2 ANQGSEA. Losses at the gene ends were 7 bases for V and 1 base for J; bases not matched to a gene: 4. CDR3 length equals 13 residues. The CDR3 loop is CSAVQGANTEAFF. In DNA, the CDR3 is TGCAGCGCAGTACAGGGGGCGAACACTGAAGCTTTCTTT.

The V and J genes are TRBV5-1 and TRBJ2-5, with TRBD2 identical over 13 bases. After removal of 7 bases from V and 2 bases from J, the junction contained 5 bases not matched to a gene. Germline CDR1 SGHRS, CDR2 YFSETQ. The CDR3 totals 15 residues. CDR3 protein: CASRWTSGGQETQYF. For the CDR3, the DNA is TGCGCCAGCCGTTGGACTAGCGGGGGACAAGAGACCCAGTACTTC. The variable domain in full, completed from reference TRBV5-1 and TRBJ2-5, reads KAGVTQTPRYLIKTRGQQVTLSCSPISGHRSVSWYQQTPGQGLQFLFEYFSETQRNKGNFPGRFSGRQFSNSRSEMNVSTLELGDSALYLCASRWTSGGQETQYFGPGTRLLVL.

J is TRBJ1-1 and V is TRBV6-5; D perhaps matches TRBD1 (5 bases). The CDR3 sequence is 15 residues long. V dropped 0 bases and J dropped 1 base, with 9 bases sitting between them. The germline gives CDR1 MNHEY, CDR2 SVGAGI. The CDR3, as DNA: TGTGCCAGCAGTTACTCCACAGGACAGAACACTGAAGCTTTCTTT. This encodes CASSYSTGQNTEAFF.

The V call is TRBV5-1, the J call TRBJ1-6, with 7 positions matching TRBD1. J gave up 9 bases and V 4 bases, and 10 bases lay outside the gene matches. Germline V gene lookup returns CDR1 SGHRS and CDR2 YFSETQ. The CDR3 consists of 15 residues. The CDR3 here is CASSLTGARSSPLHF. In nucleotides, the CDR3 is TGCGCCAGCAGCCTTACAGGGGCGCGGAGTTCACCCCTCCACTTT.

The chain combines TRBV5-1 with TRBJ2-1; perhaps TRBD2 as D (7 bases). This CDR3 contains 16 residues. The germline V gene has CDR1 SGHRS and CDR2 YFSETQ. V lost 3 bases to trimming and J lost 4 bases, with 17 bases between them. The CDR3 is CASSSPQGGAYNEQFF. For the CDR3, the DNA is TGCGCCAGCAGCTCCCCCCAAGGGGGGGCGTACAATGAGCAGTTCTTC.

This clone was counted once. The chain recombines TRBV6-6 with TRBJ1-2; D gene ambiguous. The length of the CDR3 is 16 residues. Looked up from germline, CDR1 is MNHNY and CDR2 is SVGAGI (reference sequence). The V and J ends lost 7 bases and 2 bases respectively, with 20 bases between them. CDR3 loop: CASKYKPGALNYGYTF. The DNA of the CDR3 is TGTGCCAGCAAATATAAGCCGGGAGCACTCAACTATGGCTACACCTTC.

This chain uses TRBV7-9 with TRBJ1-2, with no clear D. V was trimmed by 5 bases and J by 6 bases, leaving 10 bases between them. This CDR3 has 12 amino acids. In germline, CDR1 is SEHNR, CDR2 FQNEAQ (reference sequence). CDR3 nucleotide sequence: TGTGCCAGCAGCCGCCCGTCGGATGGCTACACCTTC. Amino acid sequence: CASSRPSDGYTF.

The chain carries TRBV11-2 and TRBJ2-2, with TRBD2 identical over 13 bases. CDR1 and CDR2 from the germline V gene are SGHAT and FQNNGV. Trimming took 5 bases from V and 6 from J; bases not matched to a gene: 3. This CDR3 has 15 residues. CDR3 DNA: TGTGCCAGCAGCCCCGGGACTAGCGGGGCCGGGGAGCTGTTTTTT. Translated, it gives CASSPGTSGAGELFF. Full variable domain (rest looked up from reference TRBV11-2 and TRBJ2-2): EAGVAQSPRYKIIEKRQSVAFWCNPISGHATLYWYQQILGQGPKLLIQFQNNGVVDDSQLPKDRFSAERLKGVDSTLKIQPAKLEDSAVYLCASSPGTSGAGELFFGEGSRLTVL.

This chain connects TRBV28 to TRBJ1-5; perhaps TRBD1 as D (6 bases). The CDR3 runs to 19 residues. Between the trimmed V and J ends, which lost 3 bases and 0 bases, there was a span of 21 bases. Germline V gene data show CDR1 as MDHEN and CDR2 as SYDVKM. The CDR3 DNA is TGTGCCAGCAGTTTTCTCAGAACAGGGTCGGGATATAGCAATCAGCCCCAGCATTTT. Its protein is CASSFLRTGSGYSNQPQHF.

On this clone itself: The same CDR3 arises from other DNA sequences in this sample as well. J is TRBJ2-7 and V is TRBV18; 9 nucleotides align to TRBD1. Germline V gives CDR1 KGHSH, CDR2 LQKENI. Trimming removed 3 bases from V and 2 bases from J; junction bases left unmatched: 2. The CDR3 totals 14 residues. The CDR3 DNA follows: TGTGCCAGCTCACCTAACAGGGGGCCCTACGAGCAGTACTTC. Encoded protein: CASSPNRGPYEQYF.

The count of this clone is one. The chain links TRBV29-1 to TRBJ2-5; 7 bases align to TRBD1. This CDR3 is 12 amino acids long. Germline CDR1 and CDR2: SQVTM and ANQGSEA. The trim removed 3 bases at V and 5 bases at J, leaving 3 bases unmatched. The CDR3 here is CSVDKGAETQYF. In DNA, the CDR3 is TGCAGCGTTGACAAGGGGGCTGAGACCCAGTACTTC.

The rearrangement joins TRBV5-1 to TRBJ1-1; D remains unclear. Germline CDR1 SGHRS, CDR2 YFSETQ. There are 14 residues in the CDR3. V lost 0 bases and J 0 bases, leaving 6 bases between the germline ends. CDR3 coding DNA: TGCGCCAGCAGCTTGGGCACATTGAACACTGAAGCTTTCTTT. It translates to CASSLGTLNTEAFF.